One sample yielded the 18 T cell receptor beta chains listed below, sequenced in a study of molecular identifiers for immune sequencing clone quantification. TCRdb reanalysed the PCR reads using MiXCR and keeps one entry per CDR3 protein. The sample has 300,000 to 400,000 distinct CDR3 sequences; 20% to 25% are singletons. Sequencing was performed on naive CD8+ T cells from blood, with Jurkat cell RNA spiked in. Stated subset: FACS-sorted CD8+CD4-CCR7+CD45RA+ naive T cells. These receptors were taken from a human donor in good health. Some libraries in this study had Jurkat cell RNA spiked in.

This clonotype was seen repeatedly, ten times or more. The chain is built from TRBV15 and TRBJ1-2; D uncertain. This CDR3 is built from 15 residues. CDR1 is LNHNV and CDR2 is YYDKDF in the germline V gene (reference sequence). Deletions cut 5 bases from V and 0 bases from J, with 13 bases between. The CDR3 DNA sequence: TGTGCCACCAGCCATATTTGGGAGACTAACTATGGCTACACCTTC. Translation gives CATSHIWETNYGYTF. Full variable domain (rest looked up from reference TRBV15 and TRBJ1-2): DAMVIQNPRYQVTQFGKPVTLSCSQTLNHNVMYWYQQKSSQAPKLLFHYYDKDFNNEADTPDNFQSRRPNTSFCFLDIRSPGLGDTAMYLCATSHIWETNYGYTFGSGTRLTVV.

This clonotype occurred a few times. This may be a read error, as it is one base from a much larger clone. V and J are TRBV6-5 and TRBJ2-3, with D unclear. This CDR3 has 15 residues. V lost 0 bases and J lost 3, with 10 bases in between. Per the germline V gene, CDR1 is MNHEY and CDR2 is SVGAGI. The CDR3 loop is CASSYSASDTDTQYF. The CDR3, as DNA: TGTGCCAGCAGTTACTCGGCATCCGATACAGATACGCAGTATTTT.

This clonotype showed up just a few times. CDR3 nucleotide sequence: TGTGCCAGCAGTTACCCACTCCCGGGGGAGCAGTTCTTC. Translated: CASSYPLPGEQFF. V usage is TRBV6-2 or TRBV6-3 and J usage is TRBJ2-1; D is possibly TRBD2 (5 bases). This CDR3 spans 13 amino acids. CDR1 and CDR2 (germline): MNHEY, SVGEGT. V was clipped by 2 bases and J by 10 bases, with 12 bases between them.

Ten or more counts support this clonotype. V is TRBV11-2 and J is TRBJ2-3; 11 nucleotides agree with TRBD1. Germline CDR1 is SGHAT and CDR2 is FQNNGV. J was trimmed by 5 bases and V by 5 bases; bases with no gene match: 6. The CDR3 extends over 15 amino acids. CDR3 amino acids: CASSHGTGGLDTQYF. CDR3 nucleotides: TGTGCCAGCAGCCACGGGACAGGGGGATTAGATACGCAGTATTTT.

In this sample, this clonotype turned up many times. The chain joins TRBV28 to TRBJ1-1; D call uncertain. The germline CDR1 and CDR2 sequences are MDHEN and SYDVKM. This CDR3 spans 15 amino acids. V lost 6 bases to trimming and J lost 1 base, with 15 bases between them. CDR3 coding DNA: TGTGCCAGCAGCACGGAAGGGAGAGCGAACACTGAAGCTTTCTTT. Protein: CASSTEGRANTEAFF.

This clonotype has only a few counts. The chain recombines TRBV10-3 with TRBJ2-7; D remains ambiguous. The CDR3 covers 16 residues. V gave up 2 bases and J gave up 5 bases, with 19 bases separating them. Germline CDR1 is ENHRY and CDR2 is SYGVKD. DNA for the CDR3: TGTGCCATCAGTGAGAAACCGGGTCCTATCGGCCACGAGCAGTACTTC. This encodes CAISEKPGPIGHEQYF.

This clonotype was seen a single time. Germline is not matched at one junction end, which may reflect a read error. DNA of the CDR3: TGTGCCAGCAGCCCCAACGGTCACCAGGCGGTCGACTACGAGCAGCACTTC. Translating gives CASSPNGHQAVDYEQHF. The rearrangement joins TRBV7-9 to TRBJ2-7, with D maybe TRBD2 (5 bases). The CDR3 sequence is 17 residues long. Germline V gene sequence: CDR1 SEHNR, CDR2 FQNEAQ (reference sequence).

In this sample, this clonotype turned up a few times. This sequence joins TRBV11-2 and TRBJ2-3; the D is unclear. This CDR3 comprises 17 residues. CDR1 is SGHAT and CDR2 is FQNNGV in the germline V gene. With 2 bases removed from V and 1 base from J, the gap between germline ends came to 16 bases. The chain's CDR3 is CASSLPRPKPGTDTQYF. As DNA, the CDR3 is TGTGCCAGCAGCTTACCCCGCCCGAAACCAGGCACAGATACGCAGTATTTT.

This clonotype was seen at least ten times. J is TRBJ2-5 and V is TRBV29-1; no clear D. The germline V and J ends were trimmed by 7 bases and 2 bases, with 5 bases remaining between them. This CDR3 is 10 amino acids long. The germline gives CDR1 SQVTM, CDR2 ANQGSEA. CDR3 in amino acids: CSAMQETQYF. The CDR3 region has the DNA TGCAGCGCAATGCAAGAGACCCAGTACTTC.

This clonotype was recorded many times. V is TRBV24-1 and J is TRBJ2-1; either TRBD1 or TRBD2 may fit D (6 bases each). The CDR3 sequence is 14 residues long. Deletions cut 4 bases from V and 8 bases from J, with 14 bases between. Germline V gives CDR1 KGHDR, CDR2 SFDVKD. The CDR3 reads CATSEPARGDEQFF. Here the CDR3 DNA reads TGTGCCACCAGTGAGCCAGCTAGGGGGGATGAGCAGTTCTTC.

This clonotype was detected only a few times. The chain uses TRBV4-3 and TRBJ1-1; no firm D call. The CDR3 contains 15 residues. Germline V gene data show CDR1 as LGHNA and CDR2 as YSLEER. Trimming took 0 bases from V and 4 from J, leaving 12 bases between them. This chain's CDR3 is CASSQERVWFTEAFF. The CDR3 bases are TGCGCCAGCAGCCAAGAAAGGGTCTGGTTCACTGAAGCTTTCTTT.

In its sample, this clonotype was seen many times. The chain has TRBV4-3 and TRBJ2-3; weak D call: TRBD2 (7 bases). Between the trimmed V and J ends, which lost 1 base and 7 bases, there was a span of 24 bases. CDR3 length: 18 residues. Per germline, CDR1 LGHNA and CDR2 YSLEER. The CDR3 loop reads CASSQVHGGLRELNTQYF. The CDR3 bases are TGCGCCAGCAGCCAAGTTCACGGGGGGCTGCGGGAACTCAATACGCAGTATTTT.

At least ten counts were recorded for this clonotype. The gene calls are TRBV7-2 and TRBJ2-5; 11 bases fit TRBD2. The CDR3 totals 15 residues. Unmatched junction bases numbered 1, after V lost 4 bases and J lost 0 bases. Germline values: CDR1 SGHTA, CDR2 FQGNSA. The CDR3 nucleotides read TGTGCCAGCAGCTCTAGCGGGGGGTACCAAGAGACCCAGTACTTC. Protein sequence: CASSSSGGYQETQYF.

The V call is TRBV23-1, the J call TRBJ1-3, with D possibly TRBD1 on 5 matching bases. TRBV23-1 is designated an ORF whose function remains uncertain. This CDR3 is 19 amino acids long. The V end lost 0 bases, the J end lost 0 bases, and 18 bases lay between the germline ends. The CDR3 loop reads CASSQSRTPGRRSGNTIYF. CDR3 DNA sequence: TGCGCCAGCAGTCAATCGAGAACCCCGGGACGCCGCTCTGGAAACACCATATATTTT.

The V and J genes are TRBV7-9 and TRBJ2-3, with 8 bases aligning to TRBD2. The CDR3 totals 15 residues. V was pared by 5 bases and J by 5 bases, with 9 bases of the junction left unmatched. CDR1 is SEHNR, CDR2 FQNEAQ, per germline (reference sequence). The DNA of the CDR3 is TGTGCCAGCAGCCCGAGCGGGAGCGCACAAGATACGCAGTATTTT. Its protein is CASSPSGSAQDTQYF.

As to this clonotype: A read error may be the cause here, since a much bigger clone is one base away. The chain has TRBV7-9 and TRBJ2-3; D perhaps matches TRBD2 (6 bases). Germline assignment: CDR1 SEHNR and CDR2 FQNEAQ (reference sequence). This CDR3 is built from 16 residues. CDR3 DNA sequence: TGTGCCGGCAGCTATCGCAGGGAGGTCGCAAGAGATACGCAGTATTTT. Translating gives CAGSYRREVARDTQYF.

This clonotype has ten or more counts. The chain carries TRBV4-1 and TRBJ2-2; D uncertain. The CDR3 is made up of 16 amino acids. Per germline, CDR1 MGHRA and CDR2 YSYEKL. The germline V and J ends were trimmed by 0 bases and 0 bases, with 8 bases remaining between them. CDR3 nucleotide sequence: TGCGCCAGCAGCCAAGAAGTCGGAGCGAACACCGGGGAGCTGTTTTTT. Residues: CASSQEVGANTGELFF.

The sample holds a few counts of this clonotype. One end of the junction does not line up with germline, which may come from a read error. The chain recombines TRBV20-1 with TRBJ1-1; 8 nucleotides align to TRBD1. CDR3 length equals 18 residues. The germline gives CDR1 DFQATT, CDR2 SNEGSKA (reference sequence). CDR3 nucleotide sequence: TGCGGTGCTAGAAACTGGACAGGGTTTCGAGATTTGAACACTGAAGCTTTCTTT. Amino acid sequence: CGARNWTGFRDLNTEAFF.